This T cell receptor beta chain stems from a study of blood T cell repertoires in COVID-19. Across the study: T cells, B-cell-depleted T cells, or PBMCs provided the cDNA or gDNA that served as material.

Germline CDR1 reads LNHDA; CDR2 reads SQIVND (reference sequence). This CDR3 is built from 15 residues. Trimming cost V 6 bases and J 9 bases; bases outside gene matches: 13. Original processing methods: Quantification of nucleated cells was approximated via reference gene primer amplification. Only in-frame clones appear in the TCRdb table, and some are missing; sequencing was by immunoSEQ multiplex PCR. V, J and clone size are taken as reported in that table, and D and trimming were inferred from the DNA itself. This table has around 80,000 clones, around 80% appearing once. What was sequenced was peripheral blood. The chain joins TRBV19 to TRBJ2-1, with TRBD1 identical over 8 bases. This receptor was obtained from a man of 80 years or more with acute or convalescent COVID-19. The CDR3 region is CASSRGQGGFSEQFF. For the CDR3, the DNA is TGTGCCAGTAGCCGAGGACAGGGAGGATTTAGTGAGCAGTTCTTC.